A selection of T cell receptor beta chains follows, all from one sample in a study of cytomegalovirus exposure and HLA in healthy donors. TCRdb's table, derived via immunoSEQ multiplex PCR, lists solely in-frame clones and lacks some. The sample lists about 82,000 clones; over 65% were seen once. Material: PBMCs. The receptors come from a middle-aged man in good health and CMV-seronegative. CDR3s include the opening cysteine and the closing phenylalanine or tryptophan. Each record gives: J gene, V gene, D gene, clone size, CDR3 protein, CDR3 DNA. The D gene is left open where the match is weak. For some rows the clone size is stated as once, few or many, or as a class when expanded; others skip it.

TRBJ1-3	TRBV6-5	-	-	CASKDSLSGNTIYF	TGTGCCAGCAAAGACAGCCTCTCTGGAAACACCATATATTTT
TRBJ1-2	TRBV19	TRBD1	-	CASSHDRDYGYTF	TGTGCCAGTAGCCACGACAGGGACTATGGCTACACCTTC
TRBJ1-2	TRBV6-5	TRBD1	-	CASRDSANYGYTF	TGTGCCAGCCGGGACAGCGCAAACTATGGCTACACCTTC
TRBJ2-1	TRBV7-9	TRBD2	-	CASSLGTLAGAYNEQFF	TGTGCCAGCAGCTTAGGGACTCTAGCGGGGGCTTACAATGAGCAGTTCTTC
TRBJ1-1	TRBV5-1	TRBD1	-	CASSPGQFGAFF	TGCGCCAGCAGCCCGGGACAGTTCGGGGCTTTCTTT
TRBJ1-1	TRBV7-8	TRBD1	-	CASSFEGQGLTEAFF	TGTGCCAGCAGCTTTGAGGGACAGGGGTTGACTGAAGCTTTCTTT
TRBJ1-1	TRBV18	-	-	CASSPPSGAEAFF	TGTGCCAGCTCACCACCAAGCGGGGCTGAAGCTTTCTTT
TRBJ2-2	TRBV11-3	-	-	CASSFKGARELFF	TGTGCCAGCAGCTTTAAGGGAGCGAGGGAGCTGTTTTTT
TRBJ2-2	TRBV7-7	-	-	CASRERDNPGTDTGELFF	TGTGCTAGCAGGGAAAGGGACAATCCCGGGACGGACACCGGGGAGCTGTTTTTT
TRBJ1-4	TRBV5-5	TRBD1	few	CASSLGDSSTNEKLFF	TGTGCCAGCAGCTTGGGGGACAGTTCAACTAATGAAAAACTGTTTTTT
TRBJ1-1	TRBV5-1	TRBD1	-	CASNPTGGNTEAFF	TGCGCCAGCAACCCGACAGGGGGGAACACTGAAGCTTTCTTT
TRBJ2-7	TRBV7-2	TRBD1	-	CASSSRGRDRASYEQYF	TGTGCCAGCAGCTCCCGAGGTCGGGACAGGGCTTCCTACGAGCAGTACTTC
TRBJ2-5	TRBV7-9	TRBD2	-	CASSLAASGGETQYF	TGTGCCAGCAGCTTAGCGGCTAGCGGGGGGGAGACCCAGTACTTC